This TCR beta chain was sequenced during a study of CD8 T cells in Susac syndrome. Negative isolation was used for CD8+ and CD4+ T cells, and FACS enrichment was applied to TEMRA cells. Roughly 0.5 to 1 ug RNA was reverse transcribed with random hexamers. Amplification of TCR beta CDR3 spanned 54 Vbeta and 13 Jbeta via immunoSEQ multiplex PCR. TCRdb used MiXCR to reprocess the immunoSEQ multiplex PCR reads, holding one entry per CDR3 protein. The sample has fewer than 150,000 distinct CDR3 sequences, 94% seen once. Sequenced sample: CD8+ T cells from PBMCs. This receptor was identified in a human donor in good health.

The CDR3 nucleotides are TGTGCCAGCAGCGTTACCCCCGGGGGGCTAAACACTGAAGCTTTCTTT. As protein: CASSVTPGGLNTEAFF. This chain links TRBV9 with TRBJ1-1; D is perhaps TRBD1 (6 bases). The length of the CDR3 is 16 residues. Germline values: CDR1 SGDLS, CDR2 YYNGEE. With 2 bases removed from V and 2 bases from J, the gap between germline ends came to 16 bases. The full variable domain, with the rest looked up from reference TRBV9 and TRBJ1-1, is DSGVTQTPKHLITATGQRVTLRCSPRSGDLSVYWYQQSLDQGLQFLIQYYNGEERAKGNILERFSAQQFPDLHSELNLSSLELGDSALYFCASSVTPGGLNTEAFFGQGTRLTVV.